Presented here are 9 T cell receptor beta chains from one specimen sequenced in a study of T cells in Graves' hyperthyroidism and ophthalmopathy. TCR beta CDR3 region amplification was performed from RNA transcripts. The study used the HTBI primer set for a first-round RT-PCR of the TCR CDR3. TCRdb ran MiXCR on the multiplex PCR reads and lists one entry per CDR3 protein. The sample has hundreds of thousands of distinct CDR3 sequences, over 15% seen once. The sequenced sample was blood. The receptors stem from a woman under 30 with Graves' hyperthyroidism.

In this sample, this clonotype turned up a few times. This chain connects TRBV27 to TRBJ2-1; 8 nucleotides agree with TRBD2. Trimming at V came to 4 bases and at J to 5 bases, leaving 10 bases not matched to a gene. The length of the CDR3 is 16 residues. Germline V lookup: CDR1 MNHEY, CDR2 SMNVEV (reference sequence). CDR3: CASSSTAGDFHNEQFF. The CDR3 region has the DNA TGTGCCAGCAGTTCCACAGCGGGAGACTTCCACAATGAGCAGTTCTTC.

The CDR3 sequence: CASSKRGTGTGELFF. The CDR3 DNA is TGTGCCAGCAGTAAGCGGGGGACTGGCACCGGGGAGCTGTTTTTT. The V gene is TRBV6-2 or TRBV6-3, the J gene TRBJ2-2; 8 nucleotides line up with TRBD2. V gave up 5 bases and J gave up 4 bases; unmatched junction bases: 6. The CDR3 spans 15 residues. The germline gives CDR1 MNHEY, CDR2 SVGEGT.

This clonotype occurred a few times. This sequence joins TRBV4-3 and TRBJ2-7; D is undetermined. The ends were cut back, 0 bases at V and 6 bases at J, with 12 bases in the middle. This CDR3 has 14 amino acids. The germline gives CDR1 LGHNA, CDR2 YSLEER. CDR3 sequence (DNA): TGCGCCAGCAGCCAAGAATCACAGTCTGCCGAGCAGTACTTC. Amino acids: CASSQESQSAEQYF.

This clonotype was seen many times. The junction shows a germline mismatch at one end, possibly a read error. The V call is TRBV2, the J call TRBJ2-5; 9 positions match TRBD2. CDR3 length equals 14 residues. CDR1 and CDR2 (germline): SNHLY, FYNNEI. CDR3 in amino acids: CAGSRAGGRETQYF. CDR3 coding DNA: TGTGCCGGCAGTCGAGCGGGGGGTAGAGAGACCCAGTACTTC. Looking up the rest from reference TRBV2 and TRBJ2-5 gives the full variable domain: EPEVTQTPSHQVTQMGQEVILRCVPISNHLYFYWYRQILGQKVEFLVSFYNNEISEKSEIFDDQFSVERPDGSNFTLKIRSTKLEDSAMYFCAGSRAGGRETQYFGPGTRLLVL.

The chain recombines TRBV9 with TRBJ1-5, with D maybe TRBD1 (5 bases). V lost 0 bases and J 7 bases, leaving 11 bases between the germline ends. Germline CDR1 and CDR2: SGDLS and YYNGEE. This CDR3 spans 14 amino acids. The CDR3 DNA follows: TGTGCCAGCAGCGTAGGGGGCCCTAACCAGCCCCAGCATTTT. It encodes CASSVGGPNQPQHF.

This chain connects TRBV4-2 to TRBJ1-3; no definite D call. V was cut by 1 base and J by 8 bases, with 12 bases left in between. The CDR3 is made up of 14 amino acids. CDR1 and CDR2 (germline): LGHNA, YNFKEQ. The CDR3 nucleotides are TGTGCCAGCAGCCAAGTAATTGGGAGTGACACCATATATTTT. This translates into CASSQVIGSDTIYF.

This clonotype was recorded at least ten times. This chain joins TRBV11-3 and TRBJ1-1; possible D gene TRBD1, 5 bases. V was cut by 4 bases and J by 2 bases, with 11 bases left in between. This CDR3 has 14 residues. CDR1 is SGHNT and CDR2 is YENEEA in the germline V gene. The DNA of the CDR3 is TGTGCCAGCAGCTGGTGGGGGAGTAACACTGAAGCTTTCTTT. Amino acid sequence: CASSWWGSNTEAFF.

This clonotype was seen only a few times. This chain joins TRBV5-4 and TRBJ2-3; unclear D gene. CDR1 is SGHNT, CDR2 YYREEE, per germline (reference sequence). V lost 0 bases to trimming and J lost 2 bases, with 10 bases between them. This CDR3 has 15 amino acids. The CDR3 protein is CASSLDFRFTDTQYF. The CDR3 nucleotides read TGTGCCAGCAGCTTGGATTTTAGATTCACAGATACGCAGTATTTT.

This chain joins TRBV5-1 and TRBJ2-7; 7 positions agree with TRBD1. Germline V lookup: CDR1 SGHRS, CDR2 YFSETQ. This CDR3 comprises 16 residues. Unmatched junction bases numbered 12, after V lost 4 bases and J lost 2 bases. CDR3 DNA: TGCGCCAGCAGCGGCGCCGGGACAGCCAAGACCTACGAGCAGTACTTC. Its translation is CASSGAGTAKTYEQYF.